The clone carrying this T cell receptor (beta chain) has only one observation. Antigen: not known. Germline V gene sequence: CDR1 SGHNT, CDR2 YYREEE (reference sequence). There are 15 residues in the CDR3. V shed 4 bases, J shed 5 bases, and the junction held 9 bases outside the gene matches. As to time point: week 5, during vaccination. Doses of 300 ug of mutant IDH1 20-mer peptide were given with topical imiquimod. This sample was taken from a study of a mutant IDH1 vaccine in newly diagnosed glioma. Profiling relied on immunoSEQ multiplex PCR, and the TCRdb table lists in-frame clones only, not all of them. The repertoire includes about 50,000 clones, around 84% of them detected once, and 7.4% sits in the top ten.

The starting material was PBMCs, obtained from a glioma patient whose treatment included an IDH1 peptide vaccine. This sequence joins TRBV5-4 and TRBJ2-1; 7 nucleotides line up with TRBD2. The receptor's source is a woman aged 45 to 65 with glioma. The CDR3 DNA sequence: TGTGCCAGCAGCCGAACCGGGACTACAAACAATGAGCAGTTCTTC. Amino acid sequence: CASSRTGTTNNEQFF. The entire variable domain, with the rest obtained from reference TRBV5-4 and TRBJ2-1, is as follows: ETGVTQSPTHLIKTRGQQVTLRCSSQSGHNTVSWYQQALGQGPQFIFQYYREEENGRGNFPPRFSGLQFPNYSSELNVNALELDDSALYLCASSRTGTTNNEQFFGPGTRLTVL.